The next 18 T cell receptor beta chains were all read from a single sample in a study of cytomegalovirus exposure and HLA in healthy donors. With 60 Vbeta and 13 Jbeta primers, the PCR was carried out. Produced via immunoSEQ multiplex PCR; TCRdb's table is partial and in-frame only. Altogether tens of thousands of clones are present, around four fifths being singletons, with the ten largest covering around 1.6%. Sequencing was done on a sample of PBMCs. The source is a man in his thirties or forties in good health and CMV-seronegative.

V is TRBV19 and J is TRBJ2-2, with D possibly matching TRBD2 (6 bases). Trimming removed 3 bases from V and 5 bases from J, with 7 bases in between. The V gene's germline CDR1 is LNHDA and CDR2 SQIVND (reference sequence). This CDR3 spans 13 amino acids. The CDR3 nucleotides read TGTGCCAGTAGTATCGGGGGTACCGGGGAGCTGTTTTTT. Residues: CASSIGGTGELFF. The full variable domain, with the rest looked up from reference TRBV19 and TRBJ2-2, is DGGITQSPKYLFRKEGQNVTLSCEQNLNHDAMYWYRQDPGQGLRLIYYSQIVNDFQKGDIAEGYSVSREKKESFPLTVTSAQKNPTAFYLCASSIGGTGELFFGEGSRLTVL.

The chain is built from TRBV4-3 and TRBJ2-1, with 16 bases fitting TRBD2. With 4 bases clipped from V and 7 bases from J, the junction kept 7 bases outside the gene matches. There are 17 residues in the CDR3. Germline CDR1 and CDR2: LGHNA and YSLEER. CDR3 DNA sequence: TGCGCCAGCAGCCTAGGGACTAGCGGGAGGGCCCGGAATGAGCAGTTCTTC. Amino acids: CASSLGTSGRARNEQFF.

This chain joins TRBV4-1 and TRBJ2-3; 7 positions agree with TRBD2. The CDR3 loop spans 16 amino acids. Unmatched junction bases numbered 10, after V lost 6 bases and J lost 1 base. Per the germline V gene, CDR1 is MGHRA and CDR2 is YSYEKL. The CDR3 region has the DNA TGCGCCAGCAGACCCAGAAGCGGGGTGCGCACAGATACGCAGTATTTT. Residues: CASRPRSGVRTDTQYF.

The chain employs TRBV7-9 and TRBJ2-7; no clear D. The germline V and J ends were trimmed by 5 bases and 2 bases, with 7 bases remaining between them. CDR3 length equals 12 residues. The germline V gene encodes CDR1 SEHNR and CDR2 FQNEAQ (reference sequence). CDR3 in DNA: TGTGCCAGCAGCCAGTCAGCCTACGAGCAGTACTTC. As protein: CASSQSAYEQYF.

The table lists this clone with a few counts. CDR3 sequence: CASSLRAGAEAFF. For the CDR3, the DNA is TGTGCCAGCAGTTTAAGGGCAGGGGCTGAAGCTTTCTTT. This rearrangement joins TRBV6-5 to TRBJ1-1, with D possibly TRBD1 on 6 matching bases. The V end lost 4 bases, the J end lost 6 bases, and 12 bases lay between the germline ends. The CDR3 has 13 amino acids. Germline CDR1 reads MNHEY; CDR2 reads SVGAGI.

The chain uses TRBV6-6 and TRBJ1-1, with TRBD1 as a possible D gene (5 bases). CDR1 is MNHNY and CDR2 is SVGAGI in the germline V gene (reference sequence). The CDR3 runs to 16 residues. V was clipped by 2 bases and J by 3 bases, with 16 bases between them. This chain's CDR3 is CASSYGRYGADTEAFF. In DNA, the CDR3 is TGTGCCAGCAGTTACGGAAGGTATGGGGCGGACACTGAAGCTTTCTTT.

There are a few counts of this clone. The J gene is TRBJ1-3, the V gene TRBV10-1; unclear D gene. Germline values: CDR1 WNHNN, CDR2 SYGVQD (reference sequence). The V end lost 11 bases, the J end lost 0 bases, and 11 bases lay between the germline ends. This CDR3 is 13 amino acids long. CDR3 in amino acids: CAGTRDSGNTIYF. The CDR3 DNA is TGCGCCGGCACGCGAGACTCTGGAAACACCATATATTTT.

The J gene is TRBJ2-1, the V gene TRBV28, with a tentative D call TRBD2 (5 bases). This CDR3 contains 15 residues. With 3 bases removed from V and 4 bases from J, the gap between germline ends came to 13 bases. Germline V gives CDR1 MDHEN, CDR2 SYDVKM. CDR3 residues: CASSFRLAPYNEQFF. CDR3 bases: TGTGCCAGCAGTTTCCGGCTAGCCCCTTACAATGAGCAGTTCTTC.

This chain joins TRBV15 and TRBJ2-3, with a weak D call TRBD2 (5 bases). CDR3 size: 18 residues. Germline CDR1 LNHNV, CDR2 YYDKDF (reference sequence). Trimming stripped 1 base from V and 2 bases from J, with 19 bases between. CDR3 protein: CATSRAGLPSAPTDTQYF. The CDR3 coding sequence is TGTGCCACCAGCAGAGCGGGGTTACCGTCTGCCCCCACAGATACGCAGTATTTT.

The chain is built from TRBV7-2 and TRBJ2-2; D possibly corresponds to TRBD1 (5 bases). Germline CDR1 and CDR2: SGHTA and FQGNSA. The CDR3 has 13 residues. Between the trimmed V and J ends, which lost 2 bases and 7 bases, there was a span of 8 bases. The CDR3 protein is CASSLIGDGELFF. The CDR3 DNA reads TGTGCCAGCAGCTTAATAGGGGACGGGGAGCTGTTTTTT.

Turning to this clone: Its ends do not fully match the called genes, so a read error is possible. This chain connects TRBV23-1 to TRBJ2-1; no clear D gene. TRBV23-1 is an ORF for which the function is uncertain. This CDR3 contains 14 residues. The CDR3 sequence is CASCHLPSYNEQFF. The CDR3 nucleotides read TGCGCCAGCTGTCACCTCCCCTCCTACAATGAGCAGTTCTTC.

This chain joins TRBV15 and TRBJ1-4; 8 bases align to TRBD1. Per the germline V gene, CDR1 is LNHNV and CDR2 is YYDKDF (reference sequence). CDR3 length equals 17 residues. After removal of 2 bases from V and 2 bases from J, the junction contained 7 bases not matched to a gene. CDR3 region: CATSRFRTGPTNEKLFF. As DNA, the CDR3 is TGTGCCACCAGCAGATTCCGGACAGGGCCGACTAATGAAAAACTGTTTTTT.

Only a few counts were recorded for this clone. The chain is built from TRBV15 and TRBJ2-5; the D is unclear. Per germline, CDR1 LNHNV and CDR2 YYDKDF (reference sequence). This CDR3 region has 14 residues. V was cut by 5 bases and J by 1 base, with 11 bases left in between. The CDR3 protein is CATSEPPIQETQYF. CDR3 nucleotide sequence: TGTGCCACCAGCGAACCCCCTATCCAAGAGACCCAGTACTTC.

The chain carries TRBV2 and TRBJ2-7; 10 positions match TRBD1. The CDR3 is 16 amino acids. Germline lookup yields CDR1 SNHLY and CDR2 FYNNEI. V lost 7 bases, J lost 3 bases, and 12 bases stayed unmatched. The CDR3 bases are TGTGCCAGCAATTTAGGCCGGACAGGGGGGTACTACGAGCAGTACTTC. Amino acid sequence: CASNLGRTGGYYEQYF.

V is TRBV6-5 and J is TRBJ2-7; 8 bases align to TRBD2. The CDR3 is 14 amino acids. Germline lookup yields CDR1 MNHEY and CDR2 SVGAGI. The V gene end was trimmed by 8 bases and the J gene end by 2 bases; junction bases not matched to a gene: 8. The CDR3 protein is CASRRGGTTYEQYF. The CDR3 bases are TGTGCCAGCCGTCGGGGGGGAACGACCTACGAGCAGTACTTC.

The CDR3 DNA is TGTGCCAGCAGCTTAGGCTTCTTGACAGGGAAAGAAAAACTGTTTTTT. It specifies CASSLGFLTGKEKLFF. The chain joins TRBV11-2 to TRBJ1-4; 7 bases map to TRBD1. The CDR3 is made up of 16 amino acids. With 1 base clipped from V and 8 bases from J, the junction kept 10 bases outside the gene matches. Looked up from germline, CDR1 is SGHAT and CDR2 is FQNNGV. The whole variable domain, filled in from reference TRBV11-2 and TRBJ1-4, reads EAGVAQSPRYKIIEKRQSVAFWCNPISGHATLYWYQQILGQGPKLLIQFQNNGVVDDSQLPKDRFSAERLKGVDSTLKIQPAKLEDSAVYLCASSLGFLTGKEKLFFGSGTQLSVL.

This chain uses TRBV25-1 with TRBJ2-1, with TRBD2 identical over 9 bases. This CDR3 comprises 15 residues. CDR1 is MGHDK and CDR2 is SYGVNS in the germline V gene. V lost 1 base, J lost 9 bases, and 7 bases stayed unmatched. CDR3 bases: TGTGCCAGCAGTGAATTTGGTAGCGGGAGCGCTGAGCAGTTCTTC. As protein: CASSEFGSGSAEQFF.

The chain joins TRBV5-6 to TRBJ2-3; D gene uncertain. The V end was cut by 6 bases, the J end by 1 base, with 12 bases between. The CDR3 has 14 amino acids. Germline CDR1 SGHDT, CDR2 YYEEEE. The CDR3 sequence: CASTPLGGTDTQYF. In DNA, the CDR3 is TGTGCCAGCACCCCCCTCGGTGGCACAGATACGCAGTATTTT.